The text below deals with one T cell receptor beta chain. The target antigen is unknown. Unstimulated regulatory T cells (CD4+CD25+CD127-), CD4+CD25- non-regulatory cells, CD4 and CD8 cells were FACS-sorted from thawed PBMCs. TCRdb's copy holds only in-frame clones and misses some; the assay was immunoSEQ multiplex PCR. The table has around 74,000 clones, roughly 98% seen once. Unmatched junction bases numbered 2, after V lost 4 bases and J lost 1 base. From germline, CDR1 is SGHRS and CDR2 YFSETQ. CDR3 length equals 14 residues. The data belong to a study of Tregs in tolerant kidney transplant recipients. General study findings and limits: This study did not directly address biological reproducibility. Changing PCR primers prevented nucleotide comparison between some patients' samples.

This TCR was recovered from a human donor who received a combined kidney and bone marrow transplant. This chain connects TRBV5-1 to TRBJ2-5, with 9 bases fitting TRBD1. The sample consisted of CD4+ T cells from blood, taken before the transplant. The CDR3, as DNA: TGCGCCAGCAGCGGGGGACAGGGCCAAGAGACCCAGTACTTC. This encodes CASSGGQGQETQYF.